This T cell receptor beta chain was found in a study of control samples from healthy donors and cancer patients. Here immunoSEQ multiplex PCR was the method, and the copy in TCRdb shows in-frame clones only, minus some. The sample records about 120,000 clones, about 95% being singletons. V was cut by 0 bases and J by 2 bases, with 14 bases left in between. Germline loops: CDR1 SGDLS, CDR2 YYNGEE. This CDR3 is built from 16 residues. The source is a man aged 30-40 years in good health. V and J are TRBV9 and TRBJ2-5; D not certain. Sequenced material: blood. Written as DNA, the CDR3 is TGTGCCAGCAGCGTAGCCCCGGCCCAAATGCAAGAGACCCAGTACTTC. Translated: CASSVAPAQMQETQYF.